The 30 T cell receptor beta chains presented below share a single source sample, sequenced in a study of shared clonotypes between healthy human individuals. Measured with immunoSEQ multiplex PCR; TCRdb has only the in-frame clones, and not every one. This table has fewer than 1.8 million clones, 98% appearing once. Sequencing used naive CD4+ T cells sorted from blood. Indicated subset: CD45RA+ positively selected. The receptors derive from a man aged 30-40 years in good health.

J is TRBJ2-7 and V is TRBV6-1; no firm D call. V dropped 7 bases and J dropped 3 bases, with 7 bases sitting between them. The germline CDR1 and CDR2 sequences are MNHNS and SASEGT. This CDR3 is built from 11 residues. The CDR3 coding sequence is TGTGCCAGCAATACAGTCTACGAGCAGTACTTC. Translating it yields CASNTVYEQYF.

The rearrangement joins TRBV4-3 to TRBJ2-7; 10 bases agree with TRBD1. The CDR3 contains 13 residues. CDR1 is LGHNA and CDR2 is YSLEER in the germline V gene. CDR3 nucleotides: TGCGCTCAACATGGGACAGGGGTCTACGAGCAGTACTTC. Translating it yields CAQHGTGVYEQYF.

The gene calls are TRBV7-6 and TRBJ2-1; 10 bases are a match to TRBD2. The trim removed 7 bases at V and 5 bases at J, leaving 5 bases unmatched. The length of the CDR3 is 14 residues. The germline CDR1 and CDR2 sequences are SGHVS and FNYEAQ. CDR3 DNA sequence: TGTGCCAGCACCGGACTAGCGGTAAACAATGAGCAGTTCTTC. This translates into CASTGLAVNNEQFF.

The CDR3 reads CASSPSGRAYEQYF. The CDR3 region has the DNA TGTGCCAGTAGCCCTAGCGGGAGGGCCTACGAGCAGTACTTC. The chain links TRBV19 to TRBJ2-7, with 12 positions matching TRBD2. Trimming took 6 bases from V and 2 from J; bases not matched to a gene: 2. The CDR3 is 14 residues long. CDR1 is LNHDA and CDR2 is SQIVND in the germline V gene (reference sequence).

The rearrangement joins TRBV5-5 to TRBJ2-5; a weak D match, TRBD2 (5 bases). The CDR3 is 14 residues long. V lost 2 bases and J lost 4, with 12 bases in between. CDR1 is SGHKS, CDR2 YYEKEE, per germline (reference sequence). CDR3 residues: CASSLDRGRETQYF. CDR3 nucleotide sequence: TGTGCCAGCAGCTTAGATAGAGGGCGAGAGACCCAGTACTTC.

This chain joins TRBV29-1 and TRBJ2-7; 12 nucleotides line up with TRBD2. V was clipped by 6 bases and J by 5 bases; unmatched bases: 20. From germline, CDR1 is SQVTM and CDR2 ANQGSEA. The CDR3 extends over 18 amino acids. The CDR3 is CSVLRKGLAGGSPHEQYF. The CDR3 bases are TGCAGCGTACTGAGAAAAGGGCTAGCGGGAGGGTCGCCCCACGAGCAGTACTTC.

The chain joins TRBV9 to TRBJ2-7, with 9 bases aligning to TRBD1. The junction had 26 bases not matched to a gene; V was cut back by 4 bases and J by 6 bases. The CDR3 runs to 20 residues. Germline CDR1 reads SGDLS; CDR2 reads YYNGEE. The CDR3 region has the DNA TGTGCCAGCAGCCCCGAGGGGGTGGACAGGGGCCGGTCCTTCTTCCCCGAGCAGTACTTC. This translates into CASSPEGVDRGRSFFPEQYF.

The rearrangement uses TRBV28 and TRBJ2-2, with TRBD2 matching 9 bases. J lost 4 bases, V lost 4 bases, and 10 bases had no gene match. The CDR3 length is 17 residues. Germline CDR1 reads MDHEN; CDR2 reads SYDVKM. The CDR3: CASSYPGLAGSTGELFF. The DNA for the CDR3 is TGTGCCAGCAGTTACCCCGGTCTAGCGGGGAGCACCGGGGAGCTGTTTTTT.

The chain is built from TRBV9 and TRBJ2-7; 9 bases map to TRBD1. V was pared by 3 bases and J by 3 bases, with 4 bases of the junction left unmatched. In germline, CDR1 is SGDLS, CDR2 YYNGEE. The CDR3 is 14 amino acids. The CDR3 region has the DNA TGTGCCAGCAGCGCCCGACAGGGGGACTACGAGCAGTACTTC. Translation: CASSARQGDYEQYF.

The V call is TRBV7-9, the J call TRBJ2-5; no definite D call. V was trimmed by 2 bases and J by 7 bases, leaving 11 bases between them. This CDR3 is 13 amino acids long. Germline assignment: CDR1 SEHNR and CDR2 FQNEAQ (reference sequence). The CDR3 nucleotides are TGTGCCAGCAGCTTATCGTCCGGGCTGACCCAGTACTTC. Translating gives CASSLSSGLTQYF.

This rearrangement joins TRBV27 to TRBJ1-5; 7 bases line up with TRBD1. Germline CDR1 MNHEY, CDR2 SMNVEV (reference sequence). V dropped 4 bases and J dropped 5; count of bases not matched to a gene: 8. The CDR3 length is 15 residues. CDR3 DNA: TGTGCCAGCAGTTCCCCCGGGCAGGGGGATCAGCCCCAGCATTTT. Translated, it gives CASSSPGQGDQPQHF.

The rearrangement joins TRBV19 to TRBJ1-2; unclear D gene. Germline assignment: CDR1 LNHDA and CDR2 SQIVND (reference sequence). Trimming shortened V by 4 bases and J by 5 bases, and 8 bases separated the two germline ends. The CDR3 is 12 residues long. The CDR3 here is CASSTLVYGYTF. As DNA, the CDR3 is TGTGCCAGTAGTACACTCGTTTATGGCTACACCTTC.

V and J are TRBV4-2 and TRBJ1-4; D is unclear. Germline lookup yields CDR1 LGHNA and CDR2 YNFKEQ. Trimming took 3 bases from V and 7 from J, leaving 6 bases between them. The CDR3 consists of 12 residues. The DNA of the CDR3 is TGTGCCAGCAGCCAGGCGTTTGAAAAACTGTTTTTT. Its translation: CASSQAFEKLFF.

V usage is TRBV4-1 and J usage is TRBJ2-3; 8 bases match TRBD2. The V gene end was trimmed by 1 base and the J gene end by 4 bases; junction bases not matched to a gene: 4. CDR1 MGHRA and CDR2 YSYEKL come from the germline V gene. The CDR3 covers 15 residues. Here the CDR3 DNA reads TGCGCCAGCAGCCAAGCCTTTAGCGGGGCAGATACGCAGTATTTT. Amino acid sequence: CASSQAFSGADTQYF.

This chain uses TRBV5-8 with TRBJ2-7; 7 nucleotides align to TRBD2. The V gene end was trimmed by 0 bases and the J gene end by 8 bases; junction bases not matched to a gene: 11. CDR1 is SGHTS and CDR2 is YDEGEE in the germline V gene. The CDR3 sequence is 15 residues long. As DNA, the CDR3 is TGTGCCAGCAGCTTGGCCGGGGTTAGCGGGCCCCAGCAGTACTTC. Translated, it gives CASSLAGVSGPQQYF.

In nucleotides, the CDR3 is TGCGCCAGCAAGGGGGGCCGGGACAGGGAAAACTATGGCTACACCTTC. Its protein product is CASKGGRDRENYGYTF. This chain uses TRBV4-1 with TRBJ1-2; TRBD1 matches 9 bases. Germline CDR1 MGHRA, CDR2 YSYEKL. The CDR3 extends over 16 amino acids. The ends lost 7 bases at V and 2 bases at J; junction bases unmatched: 11.

This rearrangement joins TRBV4-1 to TRBJ2-5; unclear D gene. Per the germline V gene, CDR1 is MGHRA and CDR2 is YSYEKL. The V end was cut by 3 bases, the J end by 0 bases, with 5 bases between. There are 13 residues in the CDR3. The CDR3 DNA follows: TGCGCCAGCAGCCAGGGGTACCAAGAGACCCAGTACTTC. Its translation is CASSQGYQETQYF.

J is TRBJ1-1 and V is TRBV28, with D perhaps matching TRBD1 (5 bases). V was pared by 1 base and J by 7 bases, with 10 bases between. The length of the CDR3 is 13 residues. CDR1 MDHEN and CDR2 SYDVKM come from the germline V gene. The CDR3: CASSLLGVSEAFF. The CDR3 coding sequence is TGTGCCAGCAGTTTATTAGGGGTGAGTGAAGCTTTCTTT.

This chain joins TRBV11-2 and TRBJ2-7; D unresolved. V was trimmed by 3 bases and J by 6 bases, leaving 12 bases between them. This CDR3 spans 13 amino acids. Germline CDR1 SGHAT, CDR2 FQNNGV. This chain's CDR3 is CASSFKLSGEQYF. The CDR3 region has the DNA TGTGCCAGCAGCTTCAAACTTTCGGGCGAGCAGTACTTC.

The V call is TRBV9, the J call TRBJ2-1, with TRBD2 matching 13 bases. Unmatched junction bases numbered 5, after V lost 4 bases and J lost 7 bases. The CDR3 length is 15 residues. Germline assignment: CDR1 SGDLS and CDR2 YYNGEE. CDR3 protein: CASSYGLAGANEQFF. The CDR3 DNA reads TGTGCCAGCAGCTATGGACTAGCGGGAGCGAATGAGCAGTTCTTC.

J is TRBJ2-7 and V is TRBV15; D ambiguous. The V and J ends lost 0 bases and 3 bases respectively, with 15 bases between them. The germline gives CDR1 LNHNV, CDR2 YYDKDF (reference sequence). The CDR3 has 16 amino acids. This CDR3 reads CATSRDSRFVGYEQYF. As DNA, the CDR3 is TGTGCCACCAGCAGAGATTCACGGTTCGTGGGCTACGAGCAGTACTTC.

The V gene is TRBV19, the J gene TRBJ2-3; D ambiguous. This CDR3 region has 10 residues. Looked up from germline, CDR1 is LNHDA and CDR2 is SQIVND (reference sequence). V was shortened by 10 bases and J by 6 bases, with 8 bases between the two germline ends. Written as DNA, the CDR3 is TGTGCCACCTACGGGGATACGCAGTATTTT. Translated, it gives CATYGDTQYF.

This clone was detected only once. The chain employs TRBV4-1 and TRBJ1-3; 7 nucleotides align to TRBD1. This CDR3 region has 15 residues. Per the germline V gene, CDR1 is MGHRA and CDR2 is YSYEKL. The V gene end was trimmed by 3 bases and the J gene end by 3 bases; junction bases not matched to a gene: 5. Here the CDR3 reads CASSQPTGSGNTIYF. In nucleotides, the CDR3 is TGCGCCAGCAGCCAGCCGACAGGGAGTGGAAACACCATATATTTT.

In the case of this clone: The sample carries other DNA sequences with the same CDR3. The chain carries TRBV5-6 and TRBJ1-5; the D is unclear. Germline V gene lookup returns CDR1 SGHDT and CDR2 YYEEEE. This CDR3 contains 13 residues. The V gene lost 1 base and the J gene lost 2 bases, with 4 bases spanning the gap. CDR3 loop: CASSLTGNQPQHF. DNA for the CDR3: TGTGCCAGCAGCTTGACCGGCAATCAGCCCCAGCATTTT. The variable domain in full, with the rest retrieved from reference TRBV5-6 and TRBJ1-5, is DAGVTQSPTHLIKTRGQQVTLRCSPKSGHDTVSWYQQALGQGPQFIFQYYEEEERQRGNFPDRFSGHQFPNYSSELNVNALLLGDSALYLCASSLTGNQPQHFGDGTRLSIL.

V and J are TRBV19 and TRBJ1-5; the D is unclear. The length of the CDR3 is 14 residues. V gave up 5 bases and J gave up 5 bases, with 13 bases separating them. CDR1 is LNHDA and CDR2 is SQIVND in the germline V gene (reference sequence). CDR3 DNA: TGTGCCAGTAGTGGAGACGGCTATGATCAGCCCCAGCATTTT. Translating it yields CASSGDGYDQPQHF.

The chain links TRBV25-1 to TRBJ2-3; D unclear. Germline lookup yields CDR1 MGHDK and CDR2 SYGVNS. This CDR3 spans 16 amino acids. The V end was cut by 7 bases, the J end by 0 bases, with 17 bases between. The CDR3 region is CASTPDSGYSTDTQYF. The CDR3 bases are TGTGCCAGCACTCCCGATTCTGGGTATAGCACAGATACGCAGTATTTT.

Notes on this clone: Other DNA sequences from this sample encode an identical CDR3 as well. The V and J genes are TRBV18 and TRBJ2-5; D unclear. Trimming took 3 bases from V and 5 from J, leaving 4 bases between them. The CDR3 is made up of 11 amino acids. Germline loops: CDR1 KGHSH, CDR2 LQKENI. Here the CDR3 DNA reads TGTGCCAGCTCACCCGGGGAGACCCAGTACTTC. Protein product: CASSPGETQYF.

The chain employs TRBV28 and TRBJ2-7, with TRBD1 matching 8 bases. V lost 5 bases, J lost 7 bases, and 16 bases stayed unmatched. Germline V gives CDR1 MDHEN, CDR2 SYDVKM. The CDR3 is made up of 16 amino acids. CDR3 nucleotide sequence: TGTGCCAGCAGTACTGTCGGACAGGGCCCGACTGGAGAGCAGTACTTC. Translating it yields CASSTVGQGPTGEQYF.

The chain carries TRBV14 and TRBJ2-5; TRBD2 aligns across 12 bases. The V gene end was trimmed by 0 bases and the J gene end by 5 bases; junction bases not matched to a gene: 7. This CDR3 contains 17 residues. Looked up from germline, CDR1 is SGHDN and CDR2 is FVKESK. Written as DNA, the CDR3 is TGTGCCAGCAGCCAAGATGGGCTAGCGGGAGGGAAGGAGACCCAGTACTTC. As protein: CASSQDGLAGGKETQYF.

V and J are TRBV19 and TRBJ2-1; D ambiguous. V was shortened by 2 bases and J by 10 bases, with 18 bases between the two germline ends. This CDR3 contains 15 residues. From germline, CDR1 is LNHDA and CDR2 SQIVND (reference sequence). CDR3 DNA sequence: TGTGCCAGTAGTATATGGCTAGTTGGGCAGTACGAGCAGTTCTTC. It specifies CASSIWLVGQYEQFF.